The next 8 T cell receptor beta chains were all read from a single sample in a study of blood T cell repertoires in COVID-19. Sequenced by immunoSEQ multiplex PCR; TCRdb stores in-frame clones only, minus some. The sample yields more than 15,000 clones, about 88% seen once. The sequencing sample was made of peripheral blood. All receptors come from a man between 60 and 75 years old with acute or convalescent COVID-19.

The chain recombines TRBV13 with TRBJ1-1, with unresolved D. V was pared by 3 bases and J by 1 base, with 6 bases between. CDR1 and CDR2 from the germline V gene are PRHDT and FYEKMQ (reference sequence). The CDR3 totals 13 residues. CDR3 amino acids: CASSFAGNTEAFF. CDR3 DNA sequence: TGTGCCAGCAGCTTTGCGGGGAACACTGAAGCTTTCTTT.

The gene calls are TRBV5-5 and TRBJ2-1, with a weak D call TRBD1 (6 bases). Per germline, CDR1 SGHKS and CDR2 YYEKEE (reference sequence). This CDR3 comprises 17 residues. V was clipped by 1 base and J by 2 bases, with 16 bases between them. DNA for the CDR3: TGTGCCAGCAGCTTGAAAAGGGGGAGTAAGACCTACAATGAGCAGTTCTTC. It is translated as CASSLKRGSKTYNEQFF.

The CDR3 nucleotides are TGCGCCAGCAGCTTGGTTTCGATAGCGGGAGGCGCGAACACCGGGGAGCTGTTTTTT. This sequence encodes CASSLVSIAGGANTGELFF. The chain is built from TRBV5-1 and TRBJ2-2; 10 nucleotides align to TRBD2. The V gene's germline CDR1 is SGHRS and CDR2 YFSETQ. Trimming cost V 0 bases and J 0 bases; bases outside gene matches: 8. The CDR3 is 19 amino acids.

The genes are TRBV29-1 and TRBJ2-3, with D possibly being TRBD1 (6 bases). V was pared by 6 bases and J by 3 bases, with 13 bases between. Germline V CDR1 and CDR2: SQVTM, ANQGSEA. The length of the CDR3 is 13 residues. The CDR3 here is CSVLQGSTDTQYF. DNA of the CDR3: TGCAGCGTCCTACAGGGTAGTACAGATACGCAGTATTTT.

This clone was seen a single time. V and J are TRBV19 and TRBJ1-5; D may be TRBD1 (5 bases). The germline V and J ends were trimmed by 3 bases and 3 bases, with 9 bases remaining between them. This CDR3 is 14 amino acids long. Per the germline V gene, CDR1 is LNHDA and CDR2 is SQIVND (reference sequence). Here the CDR3 DNA reads TGTGCCAGTAGTATGGAGGGGAACAATCAGCCCCAGCATTTT. It encodes CASSMEGNNQPQHF.

The chain links TRBV4-1 to TRBJ2-1; 8 nucleotides agree with TRBD2. V shed 1 base and J 2 bases; nucleotides not matched to a gene: 7. This CDR3 is built from 17 residues. The germline V gene has CDR1 MGHRA and CDR2 YSYEKL. Written as DNA, the CDR3 is TGCGCCAGCAGCCAAGCGAGGGAACTAGCGGCCTACAATGAGCAGTTCTTC. It is translated as CASSQARELAAYNEQFF.

The chain employs TRBV11-3 and TRBJ2-7, with D possibly matching TRBD1 (7 bases). Trimming pared 3 bases from V and 1 base from J, leaving 13 bases between. The germline V gene has CDR1 SGHNT and CDR2 YENEEA. This CDR3 is 15 amino acids long. The CDR3 sequence is CASSFASGGSYEQYF. As DNA, the CDR3 is TGTGCCAGCAGCTTCGCGTCAGGGGGGTCCTACGAGCAGTACTTC.

The J gene is TRBJ2-7, the V gene TRBV6-1; the match to TRBD1 covers 7 bases. This CDR3 region has 14 residues. J gave up 6 bases and V 6 bases, and 11 bases lay outside the gene matches. Germline V CDR1 and CDR2: MNHNS, SASEGT. The CDR3 bases are TGTGCCAGCAGCACCCAACAGGGGTTGAGCGAGCAGTACTTC. Its protein product is CASSTQQGLSEQYF.